These 11 T cell receptor beta chains were all obtained from the same sample, sequenced in a study of cytomegalovirus exposure and HLA in healthy donors (TCRdb year 2017). Library creation used the immunoSEQ multiplex PCR assay. For the multiplex PCR, a mixture combining 60 forward primers for TCR Vbeta segments and 13 reverse primers for TCR Jbeta segments was used. TCRdb re-hosts the immuneACCESS table, in-frame sequences only. Its copies lack some clones; in the studies checked, an unresolved V gene accounts for under half of them, and the cause for the rest is not known. This sample has some 130,000 clones in its table, and around 73% of those were observed once. The top ten clones comprise about 2.6% of the sample. The sample comprised PBMCs. The receptors were gathered from a human donor in good health.

The rearrangement links TRBV30 to TRBJ2-5; 9 nucleotides align to TRBD2. In germline, CDR1 is GTSNPN, CDR2 SVGIG (reference sequence). The V gene end was trimmed by 3 bases and the J gene end by 9 bases; junction bases not matched to a gene: 11. CDR3 length equals 14 residues. The CDR3 coding sequence is TGTGCCTGGAGGGTAGCGGGGGCCGGCGCAGCCCAGTACTTC. Protein product: CAWRVAGAGAAQYF.

The V and J genes are TRBV5-1 and TRBJ2-2; D is undetermined. The ends were cut back, 0 bases at V and 5 bases at J, with 11 bases in the middle. CDR1 is SGHRS, CDR2 YFSETQ, per germline. The CDR3 covers 15 residues. As DNA, the CDR3 is TGCGCCAGCAGCTTGGCCGTGACTCGAACCGGGGAGCTGTTTTTT. This encodes CASSLAVTRTGELFF.

The count of this clone is one. The chain combines TRBV27 with TRBJ2-5; TRBD2 is a possible D gene (5 bases). Trimming cost V 0 bases and J 1 base, with 9 bases left between them. CDR3 size: 15 residues. Germline CDR1 is MNHEY and CDR2 is SMNVEV (reference sequence). This CDR3 is CASSLSVRGQETQYF. CDR3 DNA: TGTGCCAGCAGTTTATCGGTCCGGGGCCAAGAGACCCAGTACTTC.

CDR3 loop: CASSPAGVRKTQYF. The CDR3 bases are TGTGCCAGCAGCCCAGCCGGGGTCCGAAAGACCCAGTACTTC. This chain links TRBV7-2 with TRBJ2-5; a weak D match, TRBD2 (5 bases). V was pared by 5 bases and J by 6 bases, with 16 bases between. The CDR3 is 14 residues long. The germline CDR1 and CDR2 sequences are SGHTA and FQGNSA.

This clone was seen more than once but under ten times. The V gene is TRBV4-1, the J gene TRBJ2-7, with unresolved D. In germline, CDR1 is MGHRA, CDR2 YSYEKL. This CDR3 region has 12 residues. Trimming cost V 4 bases and J 7 bases, with 11 bases left between them. CDR3 sequence (DNA): TGCGCCAGCAGCCCCGAAGCCGGTGAGCAGTACTTC. Translating it yields CASSPEAGEQYF.

Regarding this clone: A junction end diverges from the germline sequence, so it may reflect a read error. V usage is TRBV2 and J usage is TRBJ2-2; D is possibly TRBD2 (5 bases). The CDR3 runs 16 residues. The germline gives CDR1 SNHLY, CDR2 FYNNEI. The chain's CDR3 is CASSPPGWPGTGELVF. CDR3 bases: TGTGCCAGCAGTCCCCCGGGGTGGCCGGGCACCGGGGAGCTGGTTTTT.

The gene calls are TRBV10-3 and TRBJ2-3, with D possibly being TRBD2 (7 bases). V lost 3 bases and J 1 base, leaving 14 bases between the germline ends. Germline-derived CDR1 and CDR2 are ENHRY and SYGVKD. This CDR3 comprises 16 residues. The CDR3 DNA reads TGTGCCATCAGTGAACGGAGGGGGGGTGGCACAGATACGCAGTATTTT. Translating it yields CAISERRGGGTDTQYF.

The chain combines TRBV4-2 with TRBJ2-5, with 8 bases lining up with TRBD1. The J call is doubtful: the DNA matches TRBJ2-7 better. Germline CDR1 reads LGHNA; CDR2 reads YNFKEQ. CDR3 size: 17 residues. In DNA, the CDR3 is TGTGCCAGCAGCCAAGAGACTCGGACAGGGAACGCGTACGAGCAGTACTTC. Encoded protein: CASSQETRTGNAYEQYF.

This chain connects TRBV27 to TRBJ2-7; tentatively, D is TRBD1 (6 bases). CDR1 and CDR2 (germline): MNHEY, SMNVEV (reference sequence). The CDR3 spans 14 residues. Trimming stripped 3 bases from V and 5 bases from J, with 14 bases between. DNA for the CDR3: TGTGCCAGCAGTTTGGGTCAGGGGATTAACGAGCAGTACTTC. Its translation is CASSLGQGINEQYF.

As regards this clone: The junction departs from germline at one end; a sequencing error may be responsible. This chain links TRBV7-9 with TRBJ1-6; possible D gene TRBD1, 5 bases. Germline V lookup: CDR1 SEHNR, CDR2 FQNEAQ (reference sequence). The CDR3 has 17 amino acids. CDR3 region: CSSSLVGGAGHNSPLHF. The CDR3 coding sequence is TGTTCCAGCAGCTTAGTCGGAGGGGCCGGGCATAATTCACCCCTCCACTTT.

The CDR3 DNA sequence: TGTGCCAGCAGTGACCCGCGGGGGGCCGGGGCCAACGTCCTGACTTTC. Translating it yields CASSDPRGAGANVLTF. The chain couples TRBV25-1 to TRBJ2-6; TRBD2 agrees at 8 bases. Germline lookup yields CDR1 MGHDK and CDR2 SYGVNS. The CDR3 spans 16 residues. V shed 3 bases, J shed 4 bases, and the junction held 5 bases outside the gene matches.